This T cell receptor (beta chain) is drawn from a study of T cell responses to AZD1222 COVID-19 vaccine. CDR1 is SEHNR and CDR2 is FQNEAQ in the germline V gene (reference sequence). V was pared by 5 bases and J by 7 bases, with 10 bases of the junction left unmatched. This CDR3 is built from 16 residues. The table came from immunoSEQ multiplex PCR; TCRdb's copy has only in-frame clones and leaves some out. The sample consists of 120,000 or so clones, over 75% of them appearing once. The sequencing used peripheral blood, collected on day 0 of AZD1222 vaccination. The receptor was derived from an adult in good health. This chain connects TRBV7-9 to TRBJ2-1; 11 positions match TRBD2. The CDR3 bases are TGTGCCAGCAGCCTTTTTAGCGGGAGGGCGGAGAATGAGCAGTTCTTC. It specifies CASSLFSGRAENEQFF.